This paragraph reports one T cell receptor beta chain. What antigen it recognizes has not been identified. No per-base quality is available; no much larger clone lies one base away. This sample stems from a study of CD4 T cells in relation to SARS-CoV-2 and coronaviruses (dated by TCRdb to about 2021). About the full investigation: In the ViraFEST assay, PBMCs were cultured with antigen for about eleven days, after which TCR beta CDR3s were sequenced to identify clonal expansions specific to the antigen. An HIV-1 Nef peptide pool or a no-peptide culture served as the negative reference condition. Using patient-derived lymphoblastoid cell lines, the shared crossreactive spike epitopes were mapped to their HLA restriction. At the level of individual TCR clonotypes, the study evaluated whether memory CD4+ T cells crossreact between the spike proteins of SARS-CoV-2 and those of common cold coronaviruses. Samples from a few pre-COVID donors and the naive versus memory experiments were sequenced with the Adaptive Biotechnologies TCR-sequencing kit; other data were Illumina-based. A different, Illumina-based TCR-beta assay was used to sequence expansion assays from other donors in the study.

General findings and caveats noted by the study authors: No donor contributed both pre-pandemic and post-infection samples, which limited tracing the source of pre-existing responses. The study was limited by small numbers of patients and tested TCRs. Roughly 67% of donors had memory CD4+ clonotypes that crossrecognized SARS-CoV-2 and at least one common cold coronavirus spike. Since the crossreactivity analysis centred on spike protein, crossreactivity against other viral proteins was not assessed. Significantly weaker SARS-CoV-2-driven expansion was shown by crossreactive clones than by monoreactive clones, consistent with antigenic imprinting.

CD4+ T cells from unexposed donors were collected before the COVID-19 pandemic (2011-2018). Following 10 days of culture, the EasySep CD4+ T cell isolation kit was used to isolate CD4+ T cells. As far as cell numbers permitted, CD4+ T cells from unexposed donors were tested for reactivity against SARS-CoV-2 S and N as well as four spike pools from common cold coronaviruses. Approximately 2 million PBMCs per well were cultured in IMDM with roughly 5% human AB serum and 8.5 to 10 IU/ml IL-2. Half of the culture medium was replaced with fresh IL-2-containing medium on days 3 and 7. Each peptide culture condition was generally run in triplicate replicate wells. Leukapheresis product for the unexposed donors was bought commercially. Ficoll-Paque PLUS gradient centrifugation was used to isolate PBMCs from either whole blood or leukapheresis product. PBMCs were either cryopreserved at -140 degrees C or used fresh in the expansion assay. The QIAamp Micro DNA Kit was used to extract genomic DNA from the CD4+ T cells.

The library was made by the immunoSEQ multiplex PCR assay. The paper's processing steps were these. During preprocessing, nonproductive sequences were discarded, as were any CDR3s that did not begin with C, did not end with F or W, or were shorter than 7 amino acids. Antigen-specific clonotypes were called with the MANAFEST web app, based on expansion relative to reference and other culture wells. A clone was considered positive if significant expansion relative to the reference culture was observed in 2 of 3 replicate wells at an FDR below 0.05. A further requirement for positive clones was significant expansion compared with all other tandem wells, along with an odds ratio above 5. CDR3 homology was quantified as pairwise Levenshtein distance, calculated with the stringdist R package after three terminal residues were trimmed from each end. TCRdb carries this immuneACCESS record with in-frame sequences only. Its versions omit some clonotypes, under half of them owing to an unresolved V gene in the studies checked, with the rest unexplained. D and trimming were read from the DNA, whereas the V and J calls and clone size are those reported in that table. This sample has about 17,000 clones in its table, and around 80% of those were observed once. Clones ranked in the top ten supply roughly 33% of the sample.

The CDR3 measures 15 amino acids from cysteine to phenylalanine. Here the CDR3 DNA is all that survives: 45 bases in frame from base 1. Relative to germline, V is 1 base shorter and J is 2 bases shorter, with 9 bases between their ends. Per the germline V gene, SGHTA is the CDR1 and FQGNSA is the CDR2. Recombination linked TRBV7-2 to TRBJ1-3; the D gene lacks a confident call. The origin of this receptor is a human donor in good health. Material: CD4+ T cells from PBMCs, cultured in vitro. This receptor has the CDR3 CASSLVPRAGNTIYF. The nucleotides are TGTGCCAGCAGCTTAGTTCCGAGGGCTGGAAACACCATATATTTT.